Shown below are 4 T cell receptor beta chains from a single sample sequenced in a study of T cells in tuberculosis. Assay used: immunoSEQ multiplex PCR; TCRdb lists only in-frame clones, some missing. This repertoire shows more than 35,000 clones, more than 90% found once; its top ten account for over 6.5%. The sequencing input was PBMCs. All receptors derive from a donor aged 10 to 29 with latent tuberculosis or without tuberculosis infection.

The gene calls are TRBV2 and TRBJ1-5, with D maybe TRBD1 (5 bases). The germline V gene encodes CDR1 SNHLY and CDR2 FYNNEI. There are 16 residues in the CDR3. The V end lost 3 bases, the J end lost 5 bases, and 17 bases lay between the germline ends. CDR3 sequence: CASSDRRPSGDQPQHF. As DNA, the CDR3 is TGTGCCAGCAGTGACAGGCGCCCCTCGGGGGATCAGCCCCAGCATTTT.

The rearrangement uses TRBV6-1 and TRBJ1-1; D is perhaps TRBD1 (5 bases). Trimming removed 7 bases from V and 3 bases from J, with 12 bases in between. Germline V gene data show CDR1 as MNHNS and CDR2 as SASEGT. The CDR3 is 13 residues long. In DNA form, the CDR3 reads TGTGCCAGCAATGGGGCGGCTTACACTGAAGCTTTCTTT. Protein sequence: CASNGAAYTEAFF.

The gene calls are TRBV6-4 and TRBJ2-1; 7 nucleotides line up with TRBD2. V was pared by 0 bases and J by 5 bases, with 16 bases of the junction left unmatched. The CDR3 totals 19 residues. CDR1 is MRHNA, CDR2 SNTAGT, per germline. The CDR3 region is CASSDSKSSGIDPHNEQFF. CDR3 sequence (DNA): TGTGCCAGCAGTGACTCGAAGAGCAGCGGGATAGATCCCCACAATGAGCAGTTCTTC.

The chain joins TRBV14 to TRBJ1-1; D might be TRBD1 (5 bases). Germline V gene lookup returns CDR1 SGHDN and CDR2 FVKESK. The CDR3 totals 13 residues. Between the trimmed V and J ends, which lost 5 bases and 5 bases, there was a span of 12 bases. CDR3: CASSESGVTEAFF. CDR3 DNA: TGTGCCAGCAGCGAGTCGGGGGTAACTGAAGCTTTCTTT.